Presented here are 16 T cell receptor beta chains from one specimen sequenced in a study of response to subunit inactivated influenza vaccine. TCRdb called the RT-PCR reads again in MiXCR, with one record for every CDR3 protein. Among over 650,000 distinct CDR3 sequences, about 18% were seen once, and the ten largest hold around 9.9%. The material sequenced was PBMCs from blood, taken more than 4 days after vaccination. These receptors originate from a man between 50 and 59 years old who received an inactivated influenza vaccine.

This clonotype was seen a handful of times. The CDR3 coding sequence is TGCGCCAGCAGCCTCGAGGGACATAAGGCTTCCTACACCTTC. It translates to CASSLEGHKASYTF. The chain carries TRBV5-1 and TRBJ1-2; weak D call: TRBD1 (6 bases). The CDR3 extends over 14 amino acids. Per germline, CDR1 SGHRS and CDR2 YFSETQ. Trimming removed 4 bases at V and 10 bases at J, with 20 bases between.

V and J are TRBV10-3 and TRBJ1-5; 8 bases are a match to TRBD1. The V segment lost 3 bases and the J segment 2 bases; nucleotides outside the gene matches: 3. CDR1 and CDR2 from the germline V gene are ENHRY and SYGVKD. CDR3 length: 15 amino acids. In DNA, the CDR3 is TGTGCCATCAGTGAAGCAGGGGGCGGCAATCAGCCCCAGCATTTT. Its protein product is CAISEAGGGNQPQHF.

In this sample, this clonotype turned up a few times. The genes are TRBV20-1 and TRBJ1-3; the match to TRBD1 covers 8 bases. V shed 1 base and J 0 bases; nucleotides not matched to a gene: 11. Germline V gene data show CDR1 as DFQATT and CDR2 as SNEGSKA (reference sequence). The CDR3 has 18 residues. The CDR3 sequence is CSARVYGTGQFSGNTIYF. The CDR3 nucleotides read TGCAGTGCTAGAGTATACGGGACAGGACAATTCTCTGGAAACACCATATATTTT.

This clonotype was found a few times. This chain uses TRBV20-1 with TRBJ2-1; 10 bases agree with TRBD2. There are 17 residues in the CDR3. The germline gives CDR1 DFQATT, CDR2 SNEGSKA (reference sequence). Losses at the gene ends were 0 bases for V and 6 bases for J; bases not matched to a gene: 11. CDR3 amino acids: CSARDPQTSGSLNEQFF. The DNA of the CDR3 is TGCAGTGCTAGAGATCCGCAGACTAGCGGGTCTCTCAATGAGCAGTTCTTC.

This clonotype occurred a few times. The genes are TRBV29-1 and TRBJ2-2; 8 bases fit TRBD1. This CDR3 contains 15 residues. J lost 1 base, V lost 8 bases, and 9 bases had no gene match. The germline CDR1 and CDR2 sequences are SQVTM and ANQGSEA. DNA of the CDR3: TGCAGCATCCGAACCGGGACAGGGAACACCGGGGAGCTGTTTTTT. It is translated as CSIRTGTGNTGELFF.

This chain's CDR3 is CASSDRTGLNEQFF. CDR3 in DNA: TGTGCCAGCAGTGACAGGACAGGTCTCAATGAGCAGTTCTTC. The chain employs TRBV2 and TRBJ2-1; 7 bases agree with TRBD1. Trimming removed 3 bases from V and 6 bases from J; junction bases left unmatched: 5. This CDR3 is 14 amino acids long. The germline CDR1 and CDR2 sequences are SNHLY and FYNNEI. Filled out from reference TRBV2 and TRBJ2-1, the complete variable domain reads EPEVTQTPSHQVTQMGQEVILRCVPISNHLYFYWYRQILGQKVEFLVSFYNNEISEKSEIFDDQFSVERPDGSNFTLKIRSTKLEDSAMYFCASSDRTGLNEQFFGPGTRLTVL.

The chain links TRBV29-1 to TRBJ2-1; 15 bases align to TRBD2. J was trimmed by 7 bases and V by 6 bases; bases with no gene match: 4. The CDR3 runs to 14 residues. Germline V CDR1 and CDR2: SQVTM, ANQGSEA. CDR3 residues: CSVVGTSGRNEQFF. The CDR3, as DNA: TGCAGCGTCGTTGGGACTAGCGGGAGGAATGAGCAGTTCTTC.

This clonotype has just a few counts. V and J are TRBV5-1 and TRBJ2-5; no clear D. CDR1 SGHRS and CDR2 YFSETQ come from the germline V gene. V was cut by 1 base and J by 4 bases, with 8 bases left in between. The CDR3 is made up of 13 amino acids. This chain's CDR3 is CASSLKQRETQYF. In DNA form, the CDR3 reads TGCGCCAGCAGCTTGAAACAGAGAGAGACCCAGTACTTC.

In its sample, this clonotype was seen once. V and J are TRBV7-3 and TRBJ2-5; possible D gene TRBD2, 8 bases. This CDR3 is 16 amino acids long. Germline-derived CDR1 and CDR2 are SGHTA and FQGTGA. The V end lost 5 bases, the J end lost 4 bases, and 20 bases lay between the germline ends. The CDR3 nucleotides read TGTGCCAGCAGCAGAGAGGGGGCGGGAGGTGGAGAGACCCAGTACTTC. As protein: CASSREGAGGGETQYF.

This clonotype showed up just a few times. This sequence joins TRBV6-1 and TRBJ1-2; D is ambiguous. The CDR3 has 14 amino acids. V was clipped by 5 bases and J by 8 bases, with 18 bases between them. Germline lookup yields CDR1 MNHNS and CDR2 SASEGT. CDR3 DNA: TGTGCCAGCAGTCCCGTAGCCCAGGTAGGAGGCTACACCTTC. It codes for CASSPVAQVGGYTF.

The chain employs TRBV20-1 and TRBJ1-1; 7 bases align to TRBD1. This CDR3 is built from 16 residues. Unmatched junction bases numbered 12, after V lost 4 bases and J lost 1 base. Germline loops: CDR1 DFQATT, CDR2 SNEGSKA (reference sequence). The CDR3 is CSATKGALSGNTEAFF. As DNA, the CDR3 is TGCAGTGCTACAAAGGGGGCCTTAAGCGGGAACACTGAAGCTTTCTTT.

This clonotype was recorded a few times. The gene calls are TRBV19 and TRBJ2-2, with D unresolved. CDR1 is LNHDA and CDR2 is SQIVND in the germline V gene (reference sequence). Trimming pared 10 bases from V and 1 base from J, leaving 10 bases between. This CDR3 has 13 amino acids. The DNA for the CDR3 is TGTGCCACTAGGGCAGAGAACACCGGGGAGCTGTTTTTT. Its translation is CATRAENTGELFF.

The V and J genes are TRBV20-1 and TRBJ1-1; 7 bases line up with TRBD1. Losses at the gene ends were 5 bases for V and 0 bases for J; bases not matched to a gene: 6. The CDR3 has 14 amino acids. Germline values: CDR1 DFQATT, CDR2 SNEGSKA (reference sequence). This CDR3 reads CSAHPGQMNTEAFF. The CDR3 DNA reads TGCAGTGCTCATCCGGGACAGATGAACACTGAAGCTTTCTTT.

Only a few counts were recorded for this clonotype. This chain uses TRBV20-1 with TRBJ2-5, with TRBD1 as a possible D gene (5 bases). Germline V gene data show CDR1 as DFQATT and CDR2 as SNEGSKA (reference sequence). CDR3 size: 13 residues. Trimming shortened V by 5 bases and J by 2 bases, and 12 bases separated the two germline ends. The CDR3 reads CSAGQGAQETQYF. CDR3 nucleotide sequence: TGCAGTGCTGGCCAAGGGGCTCAAGAGACCCAGTACTTC.

This clonotype was observed a few times. The chain has TRBV11-2 and TRBJ2-7; D might be TRBD1 (5 bases). The germline CDR1 and CDR2 sequences are SGHAT and FQNNGV. V was shortened by 5 bases and J by 3 bases, with 20 bases between the two germline ends. The CDR3 covers 16 residues. The CDR3 loop reads CASSRSPDKWGYEQYF. CDR3 sequence (DNA): TGTGCCAGCAGCCGTAGTCCGGACAAATGGGGCTACGAGCAGTACTTC. Looking up the rest from reference TRBV11-2 and TRBJ2-7 gives the full variable domain: EAGVAQSPRYKIIEKRQSVAFWCNPISGHATLYWYQQILGQGPKLLIQFQNNGVVDDSQLPKDRFSAERLKGVDSTLKIQPAKLEDSAVYLCASSRSPDKWGYEQYFGPGTRLTVT.

The rearrangement links TRBV6-5 to TRBJ2-7, with no clear D. Germline V gene data show CDR1 as MNHEY and CDR2 as SVGAGI. This CDR3 has 15 residues. The V end lost 0 bases, the J end lost 4 bases, and 13 bases lay between the germline ends. CDR3 in DNA: TGTGCCAGCAGTTACTCGATTGGGCAGGCATACGAGCAGTACTTC. Its translation: CASSYSIGQAYEQYF.